Reported below is one T cell receptor (beta chain). The antigen is not known. Profiling relied on immunoSEQ multiplex PCR, and the TCRdb table lists in-frame clones only, not all of them. Of around 150,000 clones in the sample, about 90% were seen once. The sample is drawn from a study of T cell responses to AZD1222 COVID-19 vaccine. Findings and caveats of the study: Spike-specific TCR breadth and depth went up after people got two AZD1222 doses.

CDR3 length: 16 residues. The germline gives CDR1 MGHRA, CDR2 YSYEKL. Trimming took 1 base from V and 4 from J; bases not matched to a gene: 7. This sequence was found in an adult in good health. The chain couples TRBV4-1 to TRBJ2-5; 9 bases align to TRBD2. Source: peripheral blood, taken on day 0 of AZD1222 vaccination. As DNA, the CDR3 is TGCGCCAGCAGCCAAGCTAGCGGGGTCCTTCCAGAGACCCAGTACTTC. It translates to CASSQASGVLPETQYF.